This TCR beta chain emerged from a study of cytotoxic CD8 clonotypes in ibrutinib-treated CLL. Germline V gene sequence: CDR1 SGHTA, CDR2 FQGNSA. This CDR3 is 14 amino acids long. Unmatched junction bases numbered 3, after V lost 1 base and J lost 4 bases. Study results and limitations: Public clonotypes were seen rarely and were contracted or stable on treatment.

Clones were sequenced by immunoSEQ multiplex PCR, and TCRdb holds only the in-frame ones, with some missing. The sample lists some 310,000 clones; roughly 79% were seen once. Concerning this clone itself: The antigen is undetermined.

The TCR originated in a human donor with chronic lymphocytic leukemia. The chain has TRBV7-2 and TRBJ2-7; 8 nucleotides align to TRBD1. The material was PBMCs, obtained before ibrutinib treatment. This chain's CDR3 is CASSLVTGAYEQYF. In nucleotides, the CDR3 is TGTGCCAGCAGCTTAGTGACAGGGGCTTACGAGCAGTACTTC.